This TCR beta chain was observed in a study of vaccination and CD4 T cells after COVID-19. The treatment denotes: roughly nine-day PBMC culture with coronavirus spike peptide pools or control peptides (ViraFEST assay). This CDR3 comprises 16 residues. Trimming took 4 bases from V and 1 from J; bases not matched to a gene: 6. CDR1 and CDR2 from the germline V gene are MRHNA and SNTAGT. As to this clonotype: What it binds is not known.

The Oncomine TCR Beta short-read assay generated sequence data from the DNA of cultured CD4+ T cells. MiXCR, applied by TCRdb to the PCR reads, yields one record per CDR3 protein. The table records 3,500 to 4,000 distinct CDR3 sequences, approximately 71% of them present only once. Sequencing was performed on CD4+ T cells from blood, cultured in vitro. This TCR derives from a human donor who had recovered from COVID-19. The chain recombines TRBV6-4 with TRBJ2-3; 9 positions agree with TRBD2. This CDR3 reads CASSVVASGGTDTQYF. The CDR3 nucleotides read TGTGCCAGCAGTGTGGTCGCTAGCGGGGGCACAGATACGCAGTATTTT.